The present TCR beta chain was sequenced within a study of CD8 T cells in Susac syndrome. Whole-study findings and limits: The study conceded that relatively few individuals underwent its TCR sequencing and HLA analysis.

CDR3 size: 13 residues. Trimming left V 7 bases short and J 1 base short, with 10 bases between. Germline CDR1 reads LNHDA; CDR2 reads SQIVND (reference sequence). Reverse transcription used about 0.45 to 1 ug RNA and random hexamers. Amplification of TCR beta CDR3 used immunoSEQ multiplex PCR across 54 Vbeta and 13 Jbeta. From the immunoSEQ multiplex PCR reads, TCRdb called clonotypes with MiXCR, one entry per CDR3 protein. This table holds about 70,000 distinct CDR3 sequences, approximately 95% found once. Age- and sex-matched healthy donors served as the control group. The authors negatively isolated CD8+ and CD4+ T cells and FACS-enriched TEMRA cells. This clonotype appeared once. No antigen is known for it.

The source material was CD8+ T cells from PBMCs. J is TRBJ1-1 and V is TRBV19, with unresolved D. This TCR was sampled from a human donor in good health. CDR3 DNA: TGTGCCAGTACCTTGAACAGGAACACTGAAGCTTTCTTT. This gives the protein CASTLNRNTEAFF.